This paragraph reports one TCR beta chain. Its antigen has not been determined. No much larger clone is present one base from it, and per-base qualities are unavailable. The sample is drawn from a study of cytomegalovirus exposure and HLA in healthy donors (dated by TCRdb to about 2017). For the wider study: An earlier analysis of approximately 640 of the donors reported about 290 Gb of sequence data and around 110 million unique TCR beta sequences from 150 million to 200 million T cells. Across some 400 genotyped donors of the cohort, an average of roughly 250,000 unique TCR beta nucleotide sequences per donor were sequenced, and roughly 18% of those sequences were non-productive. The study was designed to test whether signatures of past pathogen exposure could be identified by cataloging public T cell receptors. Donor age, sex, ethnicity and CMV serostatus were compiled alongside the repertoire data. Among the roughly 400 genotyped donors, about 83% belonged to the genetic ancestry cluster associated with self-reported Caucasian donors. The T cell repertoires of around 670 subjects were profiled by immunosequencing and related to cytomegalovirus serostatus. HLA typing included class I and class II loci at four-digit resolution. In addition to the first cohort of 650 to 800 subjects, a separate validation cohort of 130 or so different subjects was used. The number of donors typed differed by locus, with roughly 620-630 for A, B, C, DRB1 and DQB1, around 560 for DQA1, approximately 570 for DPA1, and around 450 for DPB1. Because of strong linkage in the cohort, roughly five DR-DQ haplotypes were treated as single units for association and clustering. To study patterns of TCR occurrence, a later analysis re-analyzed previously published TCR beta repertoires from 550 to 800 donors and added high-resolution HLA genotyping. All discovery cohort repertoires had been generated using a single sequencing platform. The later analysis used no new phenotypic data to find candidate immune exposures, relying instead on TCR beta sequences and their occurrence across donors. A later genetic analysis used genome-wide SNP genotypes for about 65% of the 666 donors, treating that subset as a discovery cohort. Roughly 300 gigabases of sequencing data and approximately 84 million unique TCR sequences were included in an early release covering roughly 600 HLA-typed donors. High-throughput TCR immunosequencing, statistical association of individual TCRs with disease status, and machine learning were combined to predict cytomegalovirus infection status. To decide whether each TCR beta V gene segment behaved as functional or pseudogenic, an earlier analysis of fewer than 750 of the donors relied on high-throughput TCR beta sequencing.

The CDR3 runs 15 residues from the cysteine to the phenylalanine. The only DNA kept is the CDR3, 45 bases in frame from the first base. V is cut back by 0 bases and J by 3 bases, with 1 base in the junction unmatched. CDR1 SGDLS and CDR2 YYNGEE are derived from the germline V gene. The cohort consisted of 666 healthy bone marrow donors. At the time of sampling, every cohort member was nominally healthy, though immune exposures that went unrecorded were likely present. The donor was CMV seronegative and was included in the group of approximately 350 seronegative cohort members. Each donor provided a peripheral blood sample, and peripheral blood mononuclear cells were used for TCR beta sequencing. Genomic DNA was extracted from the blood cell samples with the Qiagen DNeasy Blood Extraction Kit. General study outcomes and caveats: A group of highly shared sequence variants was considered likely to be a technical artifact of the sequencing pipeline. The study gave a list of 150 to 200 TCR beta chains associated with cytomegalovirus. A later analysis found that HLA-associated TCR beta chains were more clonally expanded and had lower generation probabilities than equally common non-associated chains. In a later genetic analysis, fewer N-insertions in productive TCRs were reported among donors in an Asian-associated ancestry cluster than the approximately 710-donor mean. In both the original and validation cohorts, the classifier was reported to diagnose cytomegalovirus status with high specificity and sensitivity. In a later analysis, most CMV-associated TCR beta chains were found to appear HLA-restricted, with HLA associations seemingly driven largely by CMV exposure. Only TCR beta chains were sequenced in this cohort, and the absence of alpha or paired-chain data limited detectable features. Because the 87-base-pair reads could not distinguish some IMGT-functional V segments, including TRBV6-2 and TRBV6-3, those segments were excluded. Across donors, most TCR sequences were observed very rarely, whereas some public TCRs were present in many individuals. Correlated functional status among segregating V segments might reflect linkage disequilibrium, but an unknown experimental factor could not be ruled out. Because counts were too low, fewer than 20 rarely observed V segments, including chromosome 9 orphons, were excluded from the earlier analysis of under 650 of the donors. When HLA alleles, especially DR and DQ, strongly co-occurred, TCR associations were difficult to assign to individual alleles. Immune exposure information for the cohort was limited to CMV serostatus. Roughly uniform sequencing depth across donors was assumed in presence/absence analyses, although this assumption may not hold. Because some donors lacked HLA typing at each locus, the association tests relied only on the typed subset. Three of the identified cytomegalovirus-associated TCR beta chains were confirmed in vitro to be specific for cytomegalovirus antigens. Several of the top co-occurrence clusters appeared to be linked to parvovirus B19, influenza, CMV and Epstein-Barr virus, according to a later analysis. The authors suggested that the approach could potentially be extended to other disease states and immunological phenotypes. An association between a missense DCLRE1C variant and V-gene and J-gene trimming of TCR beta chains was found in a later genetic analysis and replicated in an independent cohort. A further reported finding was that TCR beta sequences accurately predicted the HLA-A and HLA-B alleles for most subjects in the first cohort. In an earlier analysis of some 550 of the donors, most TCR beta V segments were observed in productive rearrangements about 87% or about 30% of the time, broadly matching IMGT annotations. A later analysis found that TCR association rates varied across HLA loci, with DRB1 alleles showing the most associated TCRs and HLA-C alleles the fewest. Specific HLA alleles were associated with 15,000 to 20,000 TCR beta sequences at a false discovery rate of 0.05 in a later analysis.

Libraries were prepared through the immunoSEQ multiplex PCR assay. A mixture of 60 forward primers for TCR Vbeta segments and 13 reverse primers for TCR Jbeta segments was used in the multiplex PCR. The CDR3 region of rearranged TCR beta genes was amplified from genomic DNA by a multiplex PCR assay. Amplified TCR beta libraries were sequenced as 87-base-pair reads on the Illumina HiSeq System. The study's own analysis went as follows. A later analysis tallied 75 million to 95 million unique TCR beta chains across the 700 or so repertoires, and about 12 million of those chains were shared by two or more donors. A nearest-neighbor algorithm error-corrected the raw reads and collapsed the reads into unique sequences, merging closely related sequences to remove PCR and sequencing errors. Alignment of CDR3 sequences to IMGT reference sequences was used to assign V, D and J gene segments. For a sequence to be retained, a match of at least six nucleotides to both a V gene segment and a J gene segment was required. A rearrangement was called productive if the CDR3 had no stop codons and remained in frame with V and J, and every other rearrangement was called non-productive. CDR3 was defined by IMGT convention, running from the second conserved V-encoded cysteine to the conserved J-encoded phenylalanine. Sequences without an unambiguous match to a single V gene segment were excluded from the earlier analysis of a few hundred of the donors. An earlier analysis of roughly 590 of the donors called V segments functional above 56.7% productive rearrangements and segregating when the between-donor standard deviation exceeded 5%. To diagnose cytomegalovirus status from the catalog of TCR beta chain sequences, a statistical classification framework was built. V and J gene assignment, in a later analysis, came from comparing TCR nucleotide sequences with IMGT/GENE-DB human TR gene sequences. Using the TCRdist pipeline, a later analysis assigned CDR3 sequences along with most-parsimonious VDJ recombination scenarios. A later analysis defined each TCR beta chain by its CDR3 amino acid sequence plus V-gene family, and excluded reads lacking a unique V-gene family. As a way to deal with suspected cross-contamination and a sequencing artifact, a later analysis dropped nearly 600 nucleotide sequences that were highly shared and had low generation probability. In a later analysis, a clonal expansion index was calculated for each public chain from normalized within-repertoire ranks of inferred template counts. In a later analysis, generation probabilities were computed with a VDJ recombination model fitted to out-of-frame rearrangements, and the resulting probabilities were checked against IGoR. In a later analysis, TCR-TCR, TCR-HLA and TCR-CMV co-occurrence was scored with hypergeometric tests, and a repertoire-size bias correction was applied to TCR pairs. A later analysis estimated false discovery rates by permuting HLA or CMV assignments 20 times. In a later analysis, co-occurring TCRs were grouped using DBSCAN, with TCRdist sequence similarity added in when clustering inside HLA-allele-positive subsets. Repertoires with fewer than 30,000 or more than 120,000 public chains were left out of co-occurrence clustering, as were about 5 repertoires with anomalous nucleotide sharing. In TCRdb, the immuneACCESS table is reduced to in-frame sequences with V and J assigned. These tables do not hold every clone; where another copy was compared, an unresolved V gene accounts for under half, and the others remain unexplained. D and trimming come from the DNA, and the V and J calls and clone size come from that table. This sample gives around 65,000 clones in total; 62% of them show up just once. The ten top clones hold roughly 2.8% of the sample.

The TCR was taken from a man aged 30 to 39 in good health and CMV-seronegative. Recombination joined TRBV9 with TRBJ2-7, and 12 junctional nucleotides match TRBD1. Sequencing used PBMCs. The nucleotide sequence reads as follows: TGTGCCAGCAGCGTAGGGGACAGGGGGCTCTACGAGCAGTACTTC. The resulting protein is CASSVGDRGLYEQYF.